This T cell receptor (beta chain) came from a study of cytomegalovirus exposure and HLA in healthy donors. V lost 2 bases, J lost 3 bases, and 1 base stayed unmatched. Germline assignment: CDR1 KGHSH and CDR2 LQKENI. CDR3 size: 14 residues. 13 Jbeta primers and 60 Vbeta primers were used for the PCR. Using immunoSEQ multiplex PCR, the repertoire was profiled, and TCRdb retains in-frame clones only, with some absent. This table holds approximately 150,000 clones, over 70% found once. This clone occurred once. The origin of this receptor is a man aged 50-60 years in good health and CMV-seropositive. Material: PBMCs. The chain recombines TRBV18 with TRBJ1-5; 7 bases match TRBD1. The CDR3 loop is CASSPDRVNQPQHF. CDR3 nucleotide sequence: TGTGCCAGCTCACCAGACAGGGTCAATCAGCCCCAGCATTTT.